This T cell receptor beta chain appears in the sequencing data of a study of Graves' ophthalmopathy and Graves' hyperthyroidism. Study overall: Untreated patients at initial diagnosis provided peripheral blood. General observations from the study: A 13-signature model separated ophthalmopathy from stable hyperthyroidism, about 91% sensitivity, 65% to 82% specificity.

Researchers turned away patients with other autoimmune diseases, uncontrolled infections, pregnancy or lactation. Sampling less than 13 ml of fresh peripheral blood provided the PBMCs. This clonotype occurred many times. The antigen remains undetermined. The authors amplified TCR beta CDR3 regions from RNA transcripts. The first round was an RT-PCR with HTBI primers, and the second round was a multiplex PCR. TCRdb reprocessed the multiplex PCR reads via MiXCR and lists one record per CDR3 protein. The sample carries hundreds of thousands of distinct CDR3 sequences, around a fifth recorded once. Trimming shortened V by 2 bases and J by 8 bases, and 12 bases separated the two germline ends. This CDR3 region has 13 residues. CDR1 is SNHLY, CDR2 FYNNEI, per germline.

This sequence was found in a woman aged 18 to 35 with stable Graves' hyperthyroidism. The chain recombines TRBV2 with TRBJ1-2, with D unresolved. Material: peripheral blood. CDR3 sequence reads: CASSENFGGGYTF. Written as DNA, the CDR3 is TGTGCCAGCAGTGAAAATTTCGGTGGAGGCTACACCTTC.